This T cell receptor beta chain stems from a study of blood T cell repertoires in COVID-19. Some clones are missing from TCRdb's copy, which holds only in-frame ones; the method was immunoSEQ multiplex PCR. This repertoire shows a few hundred thousand clones, roughly nine tenths found once; its top ten account for approximately 5%. The V and J ends lost 8 bases and 2 bases respectively, with 8 bases between them. The CDR3 has 12 amino acids. Germline V gene lookup returns CDR1 LGHDT and CDR2 YNNKEL (reference sequence). This receptor was obtained from a woman aged 25 to 39 who had recovered from COVID-19. Sequencing input: PBMCs or T cells enriched from blood (not recorded which). The chain combines TRBV3-1 (or the pseudogene TRBV3-2) with TRBJ2-3; no firm D call. The DNA for the CDR3 is TGTGCCAGCCAGGAAGACACAGATACGCAGTATTTT. Its protein product is CASQEDTDTQYF.